The text below deals with one T cell receptor beta chain. The specificity of this receptor is unknown. No base qualities exist here, and no much larger clone lies one base off it. Collaborating institutions collected whole blood in K2EDTA tubes following their own protocols. Collaborator samples were shipped for TCRbeta analysis as frozen whole blood, isolated PBMCs, or DNA extracted from either sample type. V loses 2 bases at its end and J loses 2 bases; junction bases beyond the gene matches: 4. CDR1 SGHRS and CDR2 YFSETQ were looked up in the germline V gene. There are 15 amino acids in the CDR3, from cysteine to phenylalanine inclusive. Of all the DNA, just the CDR3 is kept, 45 bases in frame from base 1. TCRbeta CDR3 regions were amplified from genomic DNA by means of the immunoSEQ Assay, a bias-controlled multiplex PCR. As for the authors' bioinformatics: The number of nucleated cells in each sample was estimated from the amplification of reference gene primers within the assay. Sequence reads were collapsed and filtered to measure the absolute abundance of every unique TCRbeta CDR3 rearrangement. For each sample, productive Simpson clonality was calculated as the square root of Simpson's diversity index across productive rearrangements. TCRdb took over this immuneACCESS table, retaining in-frame rearrangements with V and J assigned. Such tables are incomplete; in checked studies, under half of the missing clones stem from an unresolved V gene, and the remainder is unexplained. The V and J calls and the clone size are those of that table, but D and trimming were determined from the DNA. This sample lists tens of thousands of clones; roughly 84% were detected once. The ten most abundant clones make up 25% to 35% of the sample.

This entry is derived from a study of blood T cell repertoires in COVID-19 (dated by TCRdb to between 2020 and 2021). Study-level background: Samples from collaborators originated in the United States, Italy and Spain and spanned both the acute and convalescent phases of COVID-19. Where available, HLA class I and class II types were taken from metadata supplied by the sample provider and were not determined by assay-based typing. The samples were drawn from the first 160 participants of the ongoing ImmuneRACE study and from 1,254 subjects provided by 6 global collaborators. A de-identified subject ID, COVID-19 status, age in years and sex were almost always included in the sample metadata. The prospective study material was composed of cDNA or gDNA derived from T cells, B-cell-depleted T cells, or PBMCs. Subjects who had been exposed to COVID-19, were actively infected with it, or had recovered from it provided the deeply sampled blood TCRbeta repertoires that made up the dataset. The repertoires were released in a freely available public database meant as a resource for research on the immune response to SARS-CoV-2.

On the study overall, not on this receptor specifically: The quantity of clinical and demographic metadata differed by source and by participant and was supplied without curation.

The V and J genes are TRBV5-1 and TRBJ1-1, with 9 bases matching TRBD1. This receptor was obtained from a woman of 80 years or more with active or convalescent COVID-19. Source material: peripheral blood. The CDR3 protein: CASSFTGQGNTEAFF. DNA sequence: TGCGCCAGCAGCTTCACGGGACAGGGAAACACTGAAGCTTTCTTT.